The next 23 T cell receptor beta chains were all read from a single sample in a study of blood T cell repertoires in COVID-19. Method: immunoSEQ multiplex PCR; TCRdb's copy keeps in-frame clones and lacks some. The repertoire holds 60,000 to 70,000 clones, with 75% to 95% as singletons. Specimen: peripheral blood. These TCRs come from a human donor with active COVID-19. The donor label of this sample is uncertain.

The genes are TRBV30 and TRBJ1-1; D gene uncertain. The CDR3 sequence is 13 residues long. CDR1 GTSNPN and CDR2 SVGIG come from the germline V gene (reference sequence). Trimming pared 3 bases from V and 1 base from J, leaving 9 bases between. The CDR3 protein is CAWRGPENTEAFF. Here the CDR3 DNA reads TGTGCCTGGAGGGGCCCGGAGAACACTGAAGCTTTCTTT.

This clone was seen just once. The chain links TRBV3-1 (or the pseudogene TRBV3-2) to TRBJ1-1; D unresolved. Trimming took off 3 bases at V and 8 bases at J, with 13 bases between the two ends. The germline V gene encodes CDR1 LGHDT and CDR2 YNNKEL (reference sequence). The CDR3 covers 13 residues. The CDR3 sequence is CASSQQQATEAFF. CDR3 nucleotide sequence: TGTGCCAGCAGCCAGCAGCAGGCCACCGAAGCTTTCTTT.

The chain recombines TRBV27 with TRBJ1-6; D ambiguous. The CDR3 length is 15 residues. Per the germline V gene, CDR1 is MNHEY and CDR2 is SMNVEV (reference sequence). V was clipped by 2 bases and J by 4 bases, with 9 bases between them. The DNA for the CDR3 is TGTGCCAGCAGTTTAATTGGCAATTATAATTCACCCCTCCACTTT. It encodes CASSLIGNYNSPLHF.

The chain couples TRBV12-3 or TRBV12-4 to TRBJ1-4; maybe TRBD1 (6 bases). The CDR3 runs to 12 residues. Deletions cut 8 bases from V and 6 bases from J, with 10 bases between. The CDR3 nucleotides are TGTGCCAGCCGATCAGGGGATGAAAAACTGTTTTTT. Its translation is CASRSGDEKLFF.

The gene calls are TRBV7-9 and TRBJ2-2; no clear D. The germline CDR1 and CDR2 sequences are SEHNR and FQNEAQ (reference sequence). V lost 2 bases to trimming and J lost 2 bases, with 12 bases between them. The CDR3 extends over 16 amino acids. This CDR3 reads CASSLRAPSNTGELFF. The CDR3 DNA reads as TGTGCCAGCAGCTTAAGAGCGCCATCCAACACCGGGGAGCTGTTTTTT.

The chain employs TRBV5-1 and TRBJ1-5; 9 bases agree with TRBD1. CDR1 SGHRS and CDR2 YFSETQ come from the germline V gene. The V segment lost 4 bases and the J segment 8 bases; nucleotides outside the gene matches: 7. The CDR3 runs to 14 residues. Written as DNA, the CDR3 is TGCGCCAGCAGCCCCGGACAGGGGACAGAGCCCCAGCATTTT. Protein: CASSPGQGTEPQHF.

The V and J genes are TRBV19 and TRBJ2-2; 7 bases match TRBD2. From germline, CDR1 is LNHDA and CDR2 SQIVND (reference sequence). The CDR3 has 16 amino acids. Losses at the gene ends were 4 bases for V and 0 bases for J; bases not matched to a gene: 5. In DNA, the CDR3 is TGTGCCAGTAGTAGTTTGAGCGGGGCGAACACCGGGGAGCTGTTTTTT. Translated: CASSSLSGANTGELFF.

This chain links TRBV5-1 with TRBJ2-1, with 9 bases that match TRBD1. The J segment lost 5 bases and the V segment lost 3 bases, leaving 9 bases of the junction unmatched. From germline, CDR1 is SGHRS and CDR2 YFSETQ. This CDR3 is 16 amino acids long. CDR3 DNA sequence: TGCGCCAGCAGCTCCTCCGGGACAGGGTGGAACAATGAGCAGTTCTTC. This gives the protein CASSSSGTGWNNEQFF.

The chain joins TRBV11-2 to TRBJ2-7, with TRBD2 identical over 15 bases. The CDR3 totals 17 residues. Germline CDR1 reads SGHAT; CDR2 reads FQNNGV. J lost 6 bases, V lost 4 bases, and 10 bases had no gene match. CDR3 sequence (DNA): TGTGCCAGCAGCTCTCTGGGACTAGCGGGAGGAGGTATCGAGCAGTACTTC. It specifies CASSSLGLAGGGIEQYF.

With regard to this clone: This specimen includes other DNA sequences encoding the same CDR3. This chain joins TRBV28 and TRBJ2-3; maybe TRBD2 (6 bases). The CDR3 is made up of 15 amino acids. The V end was cut by 4 bases, the J end by 0 bases, with 11 bases between. CDR1 MDHEN and CDR2 SYDVKM come from the germline V gene. CDR3 region: CASSSPSGSTDTQYF. The CDR3 DNA follows: TGTGCCAGCAGTTCGCCCAGCGGGAGCACAGATACGCAGTATTTT. The whole variable domain, remainder taken from reference TRBV28 and TRBJ2-3, is DVKVTQSSRYLVKRTGEKVFLECVQDMDHENMFWYRQDPGLGLRLIYFSYDVKMKEKGDIPEGYSVSREKKERFSLILESASTNQTSMYLCASSSPSGSTDTQYFGPGTRLTVL.

V usage is TRBV28 and J usage is TRBJ2-7, with TRBD1 matching over 12 bases. After removal of 4 bases from V and 6 bases from J, the junction contained 4 bases not matched to a gene. Germline V gene data show CDR1 as MDHEN and CDR2 as SYDVKM. The CDR3 loop spans 14 amino acids. This CDR3 reads CASSSGQGALEQYF. CDR3 in DNA: TGTGCCAGCAGTTCGGGACAGGGGGCTCTCGAGCAGTACTTC.

The chain couples TRBV5-1 to TRBJ2-7; TRBD1 matches 7 bases. The CDR3 sequence is 16 residues long. Trimming cost V 3 bases and J 4 bases; bases outside gene matches: 13. Germline assignment: CDR1 SGHRS and CDR2 YFSETQ. Here the CDR3 reads CASSSWSWDSMYEQYF. As DNA, the CDR3 is TGCGCCAGCAGCTCCTGGTCCTGGGACAGTATGTACGAGCAGTACTTC.

The V and J genes are TRBV11-2 and TRBJ2-3; D perhaps matches TRBD2 (5 bases). The germline V and J ends were trimmed by 2 bases and 0 bases, with 9 bases remaining between them. The CDR3 sequence is 15 residues long. Germline assignment: CDR1 SGHAT and CDR2 FQNNGV. The CDR3 loop is CASSLRLASTDTQYF. In DNA, the CDR3 is TGTGCCAGCAGCTTACGCCTAGCCAGCACAGATACGCAGTATTTT.

The chain uses TRBV6-2 or TRBV6-3 and TRBJ2-7, with a possible D match to TRBD2 (6 bases). V was pared by 5 bases and J by 4 bases, with 21 bases between. The CDR3 is made up of 16 amino acids. Germline V gene sequence: CDR1 MNHEY, CDR2 SVGEGT. Written as DNA, the CDR3 is TGTGCCAGCAGTCCCCTCGCTAGCGTGAGACTATACGAGCAGTACTTC. This gives the protein CASSPLASVRLYEQYF.

V gene TRBV3-1 (or the pseudogene TRBV3-2) combines with J gene TRBJ2-5, with D uncertain. This CDR3 has 13 amino acids. Per germline, CDR1 LGHDT and CDR2 YNNKEL (reference sequence). Deletions cut 3 bases from V and 0 bases from J, with 5 bases between. This CDR3 is CASSQSNQETQYF. In DNA, the CDR3 is TGTGCCAGCAGCCAGTCCAACCAAGAGACCCAGTACTTC.

The chain carries TRBV9 and TRBJ2-2, with 7 positions matching TRBD2. The CDR3 loop spans 13 amino acids. V lost 4 bases and J lost 7; bases outside the gene matches: 4. Germline V gene sequence: CDR1 SGDLS, CDR2 YYNGEE. CDR3 nucleotides: TGTGCCAGCAGCATTCGGACTAGCGGGGAGCTGTTTTTT. This gives the protein CASSIRTSGELFF.

This clone appeared a single time. This chain connects TRBV15 to TRBJ2-7, with 15 nucleotides matching TRBD2. The germline V gene has CDR1 LNHNV and CDR2 YYDKDF (reference sequence). V was clipped by 7 bases and J by 7 bases; unmatched bases: 8. This CDR3 has 15 amino acids. CDR3 sequence: CATTGLAGGNGEQYF. The CDR3 DNA reads as TGTGCCACCACCGGACTAGCGGGAGGGAACGGGGAGCAGTACTTC. Full variable domain (rest looked up from reference TRBV15 and TRBJ2-7): DAMVIQNPRYQVTQFGKPVTLSCSQTLNHNVMYWYQQKSSQAPKLLFHYYDKDFNNEADTPDNFQSRRPNTSFCFLDIRSPGLGDTAMYLCATTGLAGGNGEQYFGPGTRLTVT.

This sequence joins TRBV5-4 and TRBJ1-4; D remains unclear. Per the germline V gene, CDR1 is SGHNT and CDR2 is YYREEE (reference sequence). V was pared by 0 bases and J by 8 bases, with 5 bases between. CDR3 length equals 12 residues. CDR3 residues: CASSLAGEKLFF. CDR3 nucleotide sequence: TGTGCCAGCAGCTTGGCGGGGGAAAAACTGTTTTTT. Full variable domain (outside the CDR3, taken from reference TRBV5-4 and TRBJ1-4): ETGVTQSPTHLIKTRGQQVTLRCSSQSGHNTVSWYQQALGQGPQFIFQYYREEENGRGNFPPRFSGLQFPNYSSELNVNALELDDSALYLCASSLAGEKLFFGSGTQLSVL.

The rearrangement links TRBV28 to TRBJ2-5; the match to TRBD1 covers 9 bases. The germline V gene encodes CDR1 MDHEN and CDR2 SYDVKM. The CDR3 runs to 16 residues. Unmatched junction bases numbered 9, after V lost 2 bases and J lost 5 bases. CDR3 sequence: CASSLTRTGAGETQYF. The CDR3 DNA sequence: TGTGCCAGCAGTTTAACTCGGACAGGGGCCGGGGAGACCCAGTACTTC.

This sequence joins TRBV28 and TRBJ2-7, with 12 positions matching TRBD2. Germline CDR1 MDHEN, CDR2 SYDVKM. V lost 3 bases, J lost 0 bases, and 12 bases stayed unmatched. This CDR3 is 19 amino acids long. The CDR3 here is CASSFGASGRDGYSYEQYF. CDR3 coding DNA: TGTGCCAGCAGTTTTGGGGCTAGCGGGAGGGATGGGTACTCCTACGAGCAGTACTTC.

The chain combines TRBV4-3 with TRBJ2-7, with 8 bases lining up with TRBD1. The V and J ends lost 1 base and 2 bases, in that order; junction bases with no gene match: 7. Per the germline V gene, CDR1 is LGHNA and CDR2 is YSLEER. This CDR3 has 16 residues. CDR3 nucleotide sequence: TGCGCCAGCAGCCAAGCGGCAGGGGGCGCGACCTACGAGCAGTACTTC. Protein product: CASSQAAGGATYEQYF.

The gene calls are TRBV28 and TRBJ2-7, with 9 bases aligning to TRBD2. The CDR3 loop spans 14 amino acids. Germline-derived CDR1 and CDR2 are MDHEN and SYDVKM. Losses at the gene ends were 4 bases for V and 3 bases for J; bases not matched to a gene: 4. CDR3 sequence: CASSYTSGRYEQYF. For the CDR3, the DNA is TGTGCCAGCAGTTACACTAGCGGGCGCTACGAGCAGTACTTC.

This chain joins TRBV6-2 or TRBV6-3 and TRBJ2-7; 15 bases align to TRBD2. The germline V gene encodes CDR1 MNHEY and CDR2 SVGEGT. The CDR3 is made up of 18 amino acids. J gave up 3 bases and V 4 bases, and 10 bases lay outside the gene matches. In DNA, the CDR3 is TGTGCCAGCAGTTCGACAAGCGGGACTAGCGGGAGGCACTACGAGCAGTACTTC. Its protein is CASSSTSGTSGRHYEQYF.